The sequence of this T cell receptor beta chain was determined in a study of shared clonotypes between healthy human individuals. Remarks on this clone: The antigen remains unidentified.

In germline, CDR1 is SGHAT, CDR2 FQNNGV. Trimming removed 2 bases at V and 7 bases at J, with 11 bases between. This CDR3 is 14 amino acids long. Profiling relied on immunoSEQ multiplex PCR, and the TCRdb table lists in-frame clones only, not all of them. The table has roughly 1,000,000 clones, roughly 74% seen once. Study results and caveats: Generally, naive subsets (rather than memory subsets) showed larger estimated richness. The sharing of 5% to 5.5% of naive CD4 clonotypes was seen across a handful of donors. Having only a few donors restricted how much genetic and exposure-history diversity was captured. The authors expected sequencing depth to affect clonotype sharing among donors.

The chain joins TRBV11-2 to TRBJ2-2; D is unresolved. This TCR came from a man between 18 and 35 years old in good health. Some clones in this sample may be carry-over from other donors' samples. The sample consisted of memory CD4+ T cells from PBMCs. Subset: CD45RA-negative fraction. Written as DNA, the CDR3 is TGTGCCAGCAGCTTAATGCTCTTGGGCGGGGAGCTGTTTTTT. This sequence encodes CASSLMLLGGELFF.